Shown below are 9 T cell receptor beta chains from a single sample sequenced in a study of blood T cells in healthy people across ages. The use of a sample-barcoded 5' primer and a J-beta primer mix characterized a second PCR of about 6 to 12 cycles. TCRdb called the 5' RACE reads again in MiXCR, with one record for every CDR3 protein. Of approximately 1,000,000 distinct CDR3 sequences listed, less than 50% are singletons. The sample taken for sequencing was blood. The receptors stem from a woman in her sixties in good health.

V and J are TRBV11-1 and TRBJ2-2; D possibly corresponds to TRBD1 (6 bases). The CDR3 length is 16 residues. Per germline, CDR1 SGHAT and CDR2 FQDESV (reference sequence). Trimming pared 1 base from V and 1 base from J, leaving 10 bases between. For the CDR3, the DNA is TGTGCCAGCAGCTTAGGCCCGGGACAGAACACCGGGGAGCTGTTTTTT. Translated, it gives CASSLGPGQNTGELFF.

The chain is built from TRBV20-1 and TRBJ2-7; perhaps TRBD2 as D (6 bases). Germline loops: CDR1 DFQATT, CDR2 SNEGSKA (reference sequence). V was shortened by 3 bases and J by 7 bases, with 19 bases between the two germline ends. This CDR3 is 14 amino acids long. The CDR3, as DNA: TGCAGTGCTAGCAGGACTATTTCCTACAATGAGCAGTACTTC. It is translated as CSASRTISYNEQYF.

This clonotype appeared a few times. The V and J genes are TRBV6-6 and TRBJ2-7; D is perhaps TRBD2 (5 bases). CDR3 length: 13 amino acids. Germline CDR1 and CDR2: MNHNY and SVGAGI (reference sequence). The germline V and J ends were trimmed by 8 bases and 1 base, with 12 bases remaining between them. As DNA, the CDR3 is TGTGCCAGCGGACTCGGATTTTCCTACGAGCAGTACTTC. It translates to CASGLGFSYEQYF.

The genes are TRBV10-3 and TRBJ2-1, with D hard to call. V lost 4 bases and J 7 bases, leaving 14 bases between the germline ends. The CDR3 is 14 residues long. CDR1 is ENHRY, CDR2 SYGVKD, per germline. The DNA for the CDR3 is TGTGCCATCAGTGGAGAAACCCAGTGGAATGAGCAGTTCTTC. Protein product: CAISGETQWNEQFF.

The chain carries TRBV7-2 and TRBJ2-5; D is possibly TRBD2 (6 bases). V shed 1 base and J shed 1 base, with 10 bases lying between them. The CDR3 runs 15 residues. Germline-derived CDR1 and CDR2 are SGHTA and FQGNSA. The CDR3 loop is CASSLGGTSQETQYF. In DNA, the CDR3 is TGTGCCAGCAGCTTAGGGGGGACTTCCCAAGAGACCCAGTACTTC.

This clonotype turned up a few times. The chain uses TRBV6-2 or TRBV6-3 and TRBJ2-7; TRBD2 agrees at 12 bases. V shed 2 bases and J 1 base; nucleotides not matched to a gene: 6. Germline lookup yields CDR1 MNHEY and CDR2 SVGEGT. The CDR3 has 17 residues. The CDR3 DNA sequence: TGTGCCAGCAGTTACGACACTACTAGCGGGGGGTCCTACGAGCAGTACTTC. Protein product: CASSYDTTSGGSYEQYF.

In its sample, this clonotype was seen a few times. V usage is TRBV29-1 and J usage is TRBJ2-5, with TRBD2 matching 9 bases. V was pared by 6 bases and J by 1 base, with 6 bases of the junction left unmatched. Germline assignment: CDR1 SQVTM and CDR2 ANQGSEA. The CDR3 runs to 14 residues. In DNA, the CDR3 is TGCAGCGTAGACATAGCGGGAGTCCAAGAGACCCAGTACTTC. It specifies CSVDIAGVQETQYF.

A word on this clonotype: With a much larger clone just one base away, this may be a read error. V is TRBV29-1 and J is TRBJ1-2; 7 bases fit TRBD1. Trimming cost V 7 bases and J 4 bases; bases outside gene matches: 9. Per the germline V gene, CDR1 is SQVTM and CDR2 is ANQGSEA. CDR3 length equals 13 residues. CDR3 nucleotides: TGCAGCGACCAAACACAGGGGATCTATGGCTACACCTTC. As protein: CSDQTQGIYGYTF.

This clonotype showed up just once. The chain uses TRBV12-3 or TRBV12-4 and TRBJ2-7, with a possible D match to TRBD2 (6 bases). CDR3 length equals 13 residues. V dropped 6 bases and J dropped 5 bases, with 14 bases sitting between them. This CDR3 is CASRWASADEQYF. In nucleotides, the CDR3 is TGTGCCAGCAGATGGGCTAGCGCGGACGAGCAGTACTTC.